This T cell receptor beta chain is from a study of cytomegalovirus exposure and HLA in healthy donors. Study-level results: In a later analysis, CMV-associated beta chains were mostly HLA-associated, it appeared. The study found most TCR sequences rare, yet found some public TCRs in many donors. Follow-up analysis later connected one missense variant in DCLRE1C with trimming of TCR beta V- and J-genes.

Comments on this clone: Its cognate antigen is unknown.

Trimming stripped 4 bases from V and 5 bases from J, with 15 bases between. The CDR3 covers 14 residues. CDR1 and CDR2 (germline): SGHNT, YYREEE (reference sequence). With 60 Vbeta and 13 Jbeta primers, the PCR was carried out. Per the study methods: Later, roughly 77 million unique TCR beta chains were counted in an analysis, and 10 million to 12 million of them were shared. Sequencing used immunoSEQ multiplex PCR; TCRdb keeps in-frame clones, though not all of them. D and trimming were read from the DNA, whereas the V and J calls and clone size are those reported in that table. The sample has around 150,000 clones; about four fifths are singletons.

The sample taken for sequencing was PBMCs. The chain uses TRBV5-4 and TRBJ2-5; a weak D match, TRBD2 (6 bases). This sequence was found in a woman between 40 and 50 years old in good health and CMV-seropositive. CDR3 sequence: CASSPQTSSETQYF. The CDR3 DNA reads TGTGCCAGCAGCCCCCAGACTAGTTCGGAGACCCAGTACTTC.